This is a list of T cell receptor beta chains from one sample in a study of cytomegalovirus exposure and HLA in healthy donors. Clones were read by immunoSEQ multiplex PCR, and TCRdb kept only the in-frame ones, dropping some. The data contain 150,000 to 200,000 clones, around 86% of them singletons. The specimen sequenced was PBMCs. These TCRs come from a man in his fifties in good health and CMV-seropositive. CDR3s include the opening cysteine and the closing phenylalanine or tryptophan. A D gene is named only where the DNA matches it firmly. Clone sizes are given selectively: once, few, many, or a class where the clone is expanded.

clone size | J gene | V gene | D gene | CDR3 length | CDR3 protein | CDR3 DNA
NA | TRBJ2-1 | TRBV2 | TRBD2 | 14 | CASSSSGGEGEQFF | TGTGCCAGCAGTTCTAGCGGGGGGGAGGGTGAGCAGTTCTTC
NA | TRBJ1-2 | TRBV27 | NA | 13 | CASSLTGNYGYTF | TGTGCCAGCAGTTTAACAGGAAACTATGGCTACACCTTC
NA | TRBJ1-5 | TRBV9 | NA | 13 | CASSGHSNQPQHF | TGTGCCAGCAGCGGTCATAGCAATCAGCCCCAGCATTTT
NA | TRBJ2-5 | TRBV5-1 | NA | 14 | CASSLVGGQETQYF | TGCGCCAGCAGCTTGGTCGGAGGGCAAGAGACCCAGTACTTC
NA | TRBJ1-1 | TRBV5-1 | TRBD1 | 15 | CASSTTGATGTEAFF | TGCGCCAGCAGTACCACAGGGGCTACGGGCACTGAAGCTTTCTTT
NA | TRBJ2-7 | TRBV27 | NA | 14 | CASRLTHSSYEQYF | TGTGCCAGCAGGCTGACACACAGCTCCTACGAGCAGTACTTC
once | TRBJ2-3 | TRBV25-1 | NA | 11 | CASAETDTQYF | TGTGCCAGCGCCGAGACAGATACGCAGTATTTT
NA | TRBJ2-1 | TRBV11-1 | TRBD2 | 17 | CASSLGLAGGVYNEQFF | TGTGCCAGCAGCTTAGGGCTAGCGGGGGGGGTCTACAATGAGCAGTTCTTC
NA | TRBJ1-1 | TRBV9 | NA | 11 | CASSRGLEAFF | TGTGCCAGCAGCCGGGGTCTGGAGGCTTTCTTT
once | TRBJ2-7 | TRBV27 | TRBD1 | 13 | CASSPDRGEEQYF | TGTGCCAGCAGCCCCGACAGGGGAGAAGAGCAGTACTTC
once | TRBJ1-1 | TRBV21-1 | NA | 16 | CASNMGGLLMNTEAFF | TGTGCCAGCAATATGGGGGGGCTCCTCATGAACACTGAAGCTTTCTTT
NA | TRBJ1-1 | TRBV6-6 | TRBD1 | 16 | CASRPGTGGQNTEAFF | TGTGCCAGCAGACCCGGGACAGGGGGGCAGAACACTGAAGCTTTCTTT
NA | TRBJ2-1 | TRBV14 | NA | 13 | CASSPYRVHEQFF | TGTGCCAGCAGCCCCTACAGGGTACATGAGCAGTTCTTC
NA | TRBJ2-3 | TRBV19 | TRBD2 | 18 | CASSMGSGGTFSPDTQYF | TGTGCCAGTAGTATGGGTAGCGGGGGGACCTTTTCCCCAGATACGCAGTATTTT
NA | TRBJ2-1 | TRBV30 | TRBD1 | 15 | CAWDKQGSSYNEQFF | TGTGCCTGGGATAAACAGGGGAGCTCCTACAATGAGCAGTTCTTC
NA | TRBJ2-3 | TRBV9 | TRBD2 | 15 | CASSVSGGFTDTQYF | TGTGCCAGCAGCGTAAGCGGGGGGTTCACAGATACGCAGTATTTT
NA | TRBJ2-4 | TRBV9 | NA | 18 | CASSSHGGIGLAKNIQYF | TGTGCCAGCAGCTCCCATGGTGGGATCGGACTAGCCAAAAACATTCAGTACTTC
NA | TRBJ2-4 | TRBV2 | NA | 16 | CASSDEAGVTKNIQYF | TGTGCCAGCAGTGATGAGGCAGGGGTGACCAAAAACATTCAGTACTTC
NA | TRBJ2-1 | TRBV10-3 | TRBD2 | 13 | CATGRGGFNEQFF | TGTGCCACCGGGAGGGGTGGGTTCAATGAGCAGTTCTTC
NA | TRBJ1-2 | TRBV7-9 | NA | 12 | CASSLEQPGYTF | TGTGCCAGCAGCTTAGAACAGCCTGGCTACACCTTC
NA | TRBJ1-2 | TRBV6-5 | NA | 14 | CASSYFRGWGGYTF | TGTGCCAGCAGTTACTTCCGGGGGTGGGGTGGCTACACCTTC
NA | TRBJ2-5 | TRBV4-3 | TRBD1 | 21 | CASSPTAGHTGVTGSRETQYF | TGCGCCAGCAGCCCCACCGCAGGCCACACAGGGGTGACGGGTTCAAGAGAGACCCAGTACTTC
NA | TRBJ1-5 | TRBV6-5 | NA | 10 | CASGPQPQHF | TGTGCCAGCGGGCCTCAGCCCCAGCATTTT
NA | TRBJ2-1 | TRBV5-1 | TRBD2 | 15 | CASSNAGTSGNEQFF | TGCGCCAGCAGCAACGCCGGGACTAGCGGGAATGAGCAGTTCTTC
NA | TRBJ2-7 | TRBV4-3 | TRBD2 | 15 | CASSQGSTSVYEQYF | TGCGCCAGCAGCCAAGGCAGCACTAGCGTCTACGAGCAGTACTTC
NA | TRBJ2-5 | TRBV6-5 | TRBD2 | 15 | CASRAGLGIQETQYF | TGTGCCAGCAGAGCGGGACTAGGGATACAAGAGACCCAGTACTTC